A single sample gave rise to the 5 T cell receptor beta chains below, sequenced in a study of cytomegalovirus exposure and HLA in healthy donors. With 60 Vbeta and 13 Jbeta primers, the PCR was carried out. TCRdb keeps only in-frame clones here, not all; method: immunoSEQ multiplex PCR. This table holds under 150,000 clones, more than 70% found once. Sequenced input: PBMCs. The receptors stem from a male donor in good health and CMV-seropositive.

This clone was observed a single time. This chain joins TRBV13 and TRBJ1-3; D possibly corresponds to TRBD1 (5 bases). Trimming removed 5 bases at V and 0 bases at J, with 23 bases between. CDR3 length: 19 amino acids. Germline V CDR1 and CDR2: PRHDT, FYEKMQ (reference sequence). The CDR3 DNA sequence: TGTGCCAGCAGCGCCCTAGACTACGGGGGAAGCAGCTCTGGAAACACCATATATTTT. It codes for CASSALDYGGSSSGNTIYF.

V is TRBV6-5 and J is TRBJ1-5, with 8 positions matching TRBD1. CDR1 and CDR2 (germline): MNHEY, SVGAGI. Trimming removed 5 bases from V and 7 bases from J; junction bases left unmatched: 4. The CDR3 length is 13 residues. The CDR3 reads CASSKTGEQPQHF. CDR3 DNA sequence: TGTGCCAGCAGTAAGACAGGGGAGCAGCCCCAGCATTTT.

The chain links TRBV7-9 to TRBJ1-4; weak D call: TRBD1 (6 bases). Looked up from germline, CDR1 is SEHNR and CDR2 is FQNEAQ (reference sequence). With 4 bases removed from V and 1 base from J, the gap between germline ends came to 16 bases. The CDR3 is 17 amino acids. The CDR3 loop reads CASSSEPNRVTNEKLFF. The CDR3, as DNA: TGTGCCAGCAGCTCGGAGCCTAACAGGGTAACTAATGAAAAACTGTTTTTT.

The chain has TRBV2 and TRBJ1-2; D unclear. This CDR3 is built from 14 residues. V lost 4 bases and J 6 bases, leaving 15 bases between the germline ends. Germline loops: CDR1 SNHLY, CDR2 FYNNEI. CDR3 in DNA: TGTGCCAGCAGTGGGGTAGTCAGGCGCCATGGCTACACCTTC. Translated: CASSGVVRRHGYTF.

This chain links TRBV23-1 with TRBJ2-5; 9 bases align to TRBD1. TRBV23-1 is sorted into the ORF group, with uncertain function. The V segment lost 3 bases and the J segment 2 bases; nucleotides outside the gene matches: 19. The CDR3 sequence is 20 residues long. Here the CDR3 DNA reads TGCGCCAGCAGTCAGAGGGGGACAGGGAATTGGAAGCGACTACAAGAGACCCAGTACTTC. It encodes CASSQRGTGNWKRLQETQYF.